This T cell receptor beta chain was documented in a study of glioma-infiltrating T cells after dendritic cell vaccination. Study as a whole: Between about 2002 and 2013, patients got autologous tumor lysate-pulsed dendritic cell vaccines.

Selection required adequate fresh-frozen tumor tissue plus more than two years' survival data. Isocitrate dehydrogenase mutation was absent in all glioblastoma patients. Trimming pared 5 bases from V and 8 bases from J, leaving 22 bases between. The CDR3 runs 16 residues. Germline CDR1 reads SEHNR; CDR2 reads FQNEAQ (reference sequence). Turning to this clone: Its antigen is not identified.

TCRdb's copy holds only in-frame clones and misses some; the assay was immunoSEQ multiplex PCR. The sample comprises about 92,000 clones, approximately 84% of which are singletons, and about a sixth rests with the top ten. Findings of the study overall: Higher pretreatment TIL content predicted longer progression-free time and survival.

This sequence originates from a human donor with glioblastoma. The V and J genes are TRBV7-9 and TRBJ2-1; D possibly corresponds to TRBD2 (6 bases). The source material was blood, sampled before dendritic cell vaccination. This chain's CDR3 is CASSRRRGGEFDEQFF. The CDR3 DNA reads as TGTGCCAGCAGCCGAAGACGGGGCGGGGAGTTCGATGAGCAGTTCTTC.